This TCR beta chain was captured in a study of T cells in Graves' hyperthyroidism and ophthalmopathy. CDR1 is SGHVS and CDR2 is FQNEAQ in the germline V gene. The CDR3 covers 14 residues. Trimming shortened V by 5 bases and J by 9 bases, and 14 bases separated the two germline ends. Amplified regions were TCR beta CDR3 sequences from RNA transcripts. The HTBI primer set was used in a first-round RT-PCR of the TCR CDR3. TCRdb reanalysed the multiplex PCR reads using MiXCR and keeps one entry per CDR3 protein. The profile covers more than 550,000 distinct CDR3 sequences, with less than 45% appearing a single time and about 7.2% taken by the ten largest.

The chain joins TRBV7-8 to TRBJ1-6; D is undetermined. The receptor comes from an adult man with Graves' disease, either hyperthyroidism or ophthalmopathy (not recorded which). The sample consisted of peripheral blood or thyroid tissue (not recorded which). The CDR3 reads CASSQQTLSSPLHF. The CDR3 region has the DNA TGTGCCAGCAGCCAACAGACCCTAAGTTCACCCCTCCACTTT.